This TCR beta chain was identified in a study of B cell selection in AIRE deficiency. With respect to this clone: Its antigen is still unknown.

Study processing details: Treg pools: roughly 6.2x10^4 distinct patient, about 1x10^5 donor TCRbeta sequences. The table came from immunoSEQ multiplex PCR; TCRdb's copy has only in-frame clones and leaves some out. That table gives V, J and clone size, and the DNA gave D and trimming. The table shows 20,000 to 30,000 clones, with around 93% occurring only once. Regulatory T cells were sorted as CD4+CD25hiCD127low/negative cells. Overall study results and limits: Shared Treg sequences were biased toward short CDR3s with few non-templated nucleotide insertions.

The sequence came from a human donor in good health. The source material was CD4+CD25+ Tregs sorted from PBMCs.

CDR3 nucleotide sequence: TGTGCCAGCAGCTTAGCAGGGAGAGAAGCTTTCTTT. Protein sequence: CASSLAGREAFF. The chain joins TRBV7-2 to TRBJ1-1; D is ambiguous. The CDR3 spans 12 residues. The germline V gene has CDR1 SGHTA and CDR2 FQGNSA. With 0 bases removed from V and 8 bases from J, the gap between germline ends came to 7 bases.